This TCR beta chain was documented in a study of blood T cell repertoires in COVID-19. Produced via immunoSEQ multiplex PCR; TCRdb's table is partial and in-frame only. This sample has 85,000 to 120,000 clones, with 60% to 80% found just once. This clone appeared a few times. CDR1 MDHEN and CDR2 SYDVKM come from the germline V gene. The CDR3 consists of 16 residues. The ends lost 7 bases at V and 4 bases at J; junction bases unmatched: 12. The receptor was isolated from a man between 60 and 75 years old with active or convalescent COVID-19. The chain links TRBV28 to TRBJ2-3, with 9 bases aligning to TRBD2. Specimen: peripheral blood. The CDR3 sequence is CASTRRGGRGPDTQYF. The CDR3 DNA is TGTGCCAGCACCCGGAGGGGCGGGAGGGGACCAGATACGCAGTATTTT. Together with reference TRBV28 and TRBJ2-3, the CDR3 gives the full variable domain: DVKVTQSSRYLVKRTGEKVFLECVQDMDHENMFWYRQDPGLGLRLIYFSYDVKMKEKGDIPEGYSVSREKKERFSLILESASTNQTSMYLCASTRRGGRGPDTQYFGPGTRLTVL.